These T cell receptor beta chains were read from a single sample in a study of T cell changes during pregnancy in multiple sclerosis. Profiling relied on immunoSEQ multiplex PCR, and the TCRdb table lists in-frame clones only, not all of them. The table records around 100,000 clones, 85% to 95% of them present only once. The source was peripheral blood, collected before pregnancy. The receptors were gathered from a female donor with multiple sclerosis, enrolled in a pregnancy study. CDR3s include the opening cysteine and the closing phenylalanine or tryptophan. The D gene is left open where the match is weak. Some rows have no size entry. The others give once, few or many, or a class for an expanded clone.

j_gene,v_gene,d_gene,abundance,CDR3nt,CDR3aa
TRBJ2-7,TRBV5-6,.,.,TGTGCCAGCAGCTTGGTCGCCAGGGCGGAAGGGCAGTACTTC,CASSLVARAEGQYF
TRBJ2-3,TRBV5-1,.,once,TGCGCCAGCAATTTCGGGGGGCTGCGGGGCACAGATACGCAGTATTTT,CASNFGGLRGTDTQYF
TRBJ2-7,TRBV7-8,.,.,TGTGCCAGCAGCCCGGAGGCGGGTGGCTACGAGCAGTACTTC,CASSPEAGGYEQYF
TRBJ1-1,TRBV18,TRBD1,once,TGTGCCAGCTCACCTTGGACAGGGGCGGAGGGCACTGAAGCTTTCTTT,CASSPWTGAEGTEAFF
TRBJ2-7,TRBV27,.,.,TGTGCCAGCAGTTTTGGCGGATCTAACAACGAGCAGTACTTC,CASSFGGSNNEQYF
TRBJ2-7,TRBV11-3,TRBD1,.,TGTGCCAGCAGCTTAACCCCGACAGGGGGCGTCAAGCAGTACTTC,CASSLTPTGGVKQYF
TRBJ2-1,TRBV29-1,.,.,TGCAGCGTTGCAAGGGGGAGAAGCTCCTACAATGAGCAGTTCTTC,CSVARGRSSYNEQFF
TRBJ2-7,TRBV29-1,TRBD1,.,TGCAGCGCTCCTTTCCTATTTTCTTGGAGACAGGGCCCCCACGAGCAGTACTTC,CSAPFLFSWRQGPHEQYF
TRBJ2-5,TRBV9,.,once,TGTGCCAGCAGCGTAGACGGACTGCCCCCCGTCGAGACCCAGTACTTC,CASSVDGLPPVETQYF
TRBJ1-5,TRBV4-1,TRBD1,.,TGCGCCAGCAGCCAATCGCCAAGCCGGGACAGGTATCAGCCCCAGCATTTT,CASSQSPSRDRYQPQHF
TRBJ2-2,TRBV27,TRBD2,.,TGTGCCAGCAGATCCCCGACAGGGACTAGCGGGGTTACCGGGGAGCTGTTTTTT,CASRSPTGTSGVTGELFF
TRBJ2-3,TRBV5-1,TRBD1,once,TGCGCCAGCAGCATAGGGACAGGGAGAGATACGCAGTATTTT,CASSIGTGRDTQYF
TRBJ1-1,TRBV6-6,.,.,TGTGCCAGCAGTTACAGGGCGGGGGGGGAAAGTGAAGCTTTCTTT,CASSYRAGGESEAFF
TRBJ2-7,TRBV7-9,.,.,TGTGCCAGCAGCCCAGGAGGATACGAGCAGTACTTC,CASSPGGYEQYF
TRBJ2-3,TRBV15,TRBD2,.,TGTGCCACCAGCAGTAGCGGGAGTTCAGATACGCAGTATTTT,CATSSSGSSDTQYF
TRBJ1-2,TRBV9,TRBD1,once,TGTGCCAGCAGCGTAGCCTCGGACAGGGGCGGAAGCTATGGCTACACCTTC,CASSVASDRGGSYGYTF
TRBJ1-1,TRBV6-1,TRBD1,.,TGTGCCAGCAGTGGGACAGGGGGGACTGAAGCTTTCTTT,CASSGTGGTEAFF
TRBJ2-1,TRBV30,.,.,TGTGCCTGGAGTTTAACTCTCGGGCCCGGGACCTACAATGAGCAGTTCTTC,CAWSLTLGPGTYNEQFF
TRBJ2-2,TRBV27,.,.,TGTGCCAGCAGTTTAAGGGGGACCGGGGAGCTGTTTTTT,CASSLRGTGELFF
TRBJ2-3,TRBV6-1,.,once,TGTGCCAGCAGTGAGTTTCAGGGGGGAGATACGCAGTATTTT,CASSEFQGGDTQYF
TRBJ2-1,TRBV7-2,TRBD2,.,TGTGCCAGCAGCATTGGAGGCGGGACTACCCGCTCCTACAATGAGCAGTTCTTC,CASSIGGGTTRSYNEQFF
TRBJ2-1,TRBV2,.,.,TGTGCCAGCAGTGCCGATGGGCTAGCTTACAATGAGCAGTTCTTC,CASSADGLAYNEQFF
TRBJ1-2,TRBV27,TRBD1,.,TGTGCCAGCAGGCCGCGGACAGGGGACCCTGGCTACACCTTC,CASRPRTGDPGYTF
TRBJ2-7,TRBV27,TRBD2,.,TGTGCCAGCAGTCCCTTCGGACTAGCGGGAGGAATTTCCTCCTACGAGCAGTACTTC,CASSPFGLAGGISSYEQYF
TRBJ1-1,TRBV25-1,.,.,TGTGCCAGTGGGTGGTACGGAGCTGAAGCTTTCTTT,CASGWYGAEAFF
TRBJ1-2,TRBV6-1,TRBD1,.,TGTGCCAGCAGTGCGGACAGGGTGGGCTATGGCTACACCTTC,CASSADRVGYGYTF
TRBJ2-7,TRBV4-2,.,.,TGTGCCAGCGGACTACAGGAAGCTTACGAGCAGTACTTC,CASGLQEAYEQYF
TRBJ2-2,TRBV29-1,.,.,TGCAGCCCCGGGGTGGTCACCGGGGAGCTGTTTTTT,CSPGVVTGELFF
TRBJ2-5,TRBV4-2,TRBD2,.,TGTGCCAGCAGCCAAGAGGTAGCGGGACCTATACAAGAGACCCAGTACTTC,CASSQEVAGPIQETQYF
TRBJ1-1,TRBV7-9,.,.,TGTGCCAGCAGCTCCGACAGGAGCAAGAGCACTGAAGCTTTCTTT,CASSSDRSKSTEAFF
TRBJ2-7,TRBV11-1,TRBD2,.,TGTGCCAGCAGCCGTACTAGCGGATCCACTTACGAGCAGTACTTC,CASSRTSGSTYEQYF
TRBJ2-7,TRBV4-2,TRBD1,.,TGTGCCAGCAGCCGCGCCACCCCGGGACAGGGCTACGAGCAGTACTTC,CASSRATPGQGYEQYF
TRBJ1-1,TRBV7-9,TRBD1,.,TGTGCCAGCACCCTAGGGACAGGGAACACTGAAGCTTTCTTT,CASTLGTGNTEAFF
TRBJ2-4,TRBV30,TRBD1,.,TGTGCCTGGAGTGAAGTGTGGGACAGTAAGGACATTCAGTACTTC,CAWSEVWDSKDIQYF
TRBJ2-3,TRBV7-9,.,.,TGTGCCAGCAGCTCCAGAGGAGGGTGGGATACGCAGTATTTT,CASSSRGGWDTQYF
TRBJ2-1,TRBV2,.,once,TGTGCCAGCAGTGGGGTGGTAGAGGCTGAGCAGTTCTTC,CASSGVVEAEQFF
TRBJ1-1,TRBV4-1,.,few,TGCGCCAGCAGCCAGTACACTCCCCCCAGGGAAAGTGAAGCTTTCTTT,CASSQYTPPRESEAFF
TRBJ2-2,TRBV5-1,.,.,TGCGCCAGCAGCCTAAGTGGGGGGACGACCGGGGAGCTGTTTTTT,CASSLSGGTTGELFF
TRBJ2-2,TRBV12-2,.,once,TGTGCAAGTCGCTTAGTTTCTTCCCCTAGAACTAGCGGGAGTTCGAACACCGGGGAGCTGTTTTTT,CASRLVSSPRTSGSSNTGELFF
TRBJ2-7,TRBV5-1,.,.,TGCGCCAGCAGCTTGGAACCGGGAAGCTCCTACGAGCAGTACTTC,CASSLEPGSSYEQYF
TRBJ2-3,TRBV27,TRBD1,.,TGTGCCAGCAGATTACAGGGGGTTGTCACAGATACGCAGTATTTT,CASRLQGVVTDTQYF
TRBJ2-7,TRBV11-1,TRBD2,.,TGTGCCAGCAGCCCCACCGCGGGAGAGGGGTACGAGCAGTACTTC,CASSPTAGEGYEQYF
TRBJ1-3,TRBV25-1,.,.,TGTGCCAGCAGTGAATGGGGCATCGGAGTTACTGGAAACACCATATATTTT,CASSEWGIGVTGNTIYF
TRBJ2-3,TRBV9,TRBD1,.,TGTGCCAGCAGCGTAGATTCGCTTAACAGGGGTCCGGTAGATACGCAGTATTTT,CASSVDSLNRGPVDTQYF
TRBJ2-1,TRBV6-1,TRBD1,.,TGTGCCAGCAGTGAAGGGGAGACAGGGAACAATGAGCAGTTCTTC,CASSEGETGNNEQFF
TRBJ1-5,TRBV6-1,TRBD1,.,TGTGCCAGCAGTGAACGAGCGACAGGGGTTGTGCATTTT,CASSERATGVVHF
TRBJ1-4,TRBV27,TRBD1,.,TGTGCCAGCAGGACGCGCGCGACAGGGTATGAAAAACTGTTTTTT,CASRTRATGYEKLFF